The clone carrying this T cell receptor (beta chain) appeared many times. This sample is drawn from a study of T-cell memory formation after mild COVID-19. MiXCR, run by TCRdb on the 5' RACE reads, gives a single entry per CDR3 protein. The repertoire includes roughly 560,000 distinct CDR3 sequences, 20% of them detected once, and roughly an eighth sits in the top ten. Sequencing used PBMCs or a T cell subset sorted from them (not recorded which). This clonotype originated in an adult woman who had mild COVID-19 (a few samples of this study predate the infection). Cell type and time point are not known.

Written as DNA, the CDR3 is TGTGCCAGCAGACGGGGAGGTCTTGACGAGCAGTACTTC. As protein: CASRRGGLDEQYF. J is TRBJ2-7 and V is TRBV12-3 or TRBV12-4, with D possibly being TRBD2 (6 bases). Trimming left V 6 bases short and J 5 bases short, with 14 bases between. The length of the CDR3 is 13 residues.